The 20 T cell receptor beta chains below were found in one sample sequenced in a study of T cell responses to AZD1222 COVID-19 vaccine. TCRdb's table, derived via immunoSEQ multiplex PCR, lists solely in-frame clones and lacks some. This table holds 120,000 or so clones, 88% found once. The input for sequencing was peripheral blood, taken 28 days after the second AZD1222 dose. All receptors derive from an adult who received the AZD1222 COVID-19 vaccine.

The chain carries TRBV7-2 and TRBJ2-3; TRBD2 aligns across 11 bases. The CDR3 loop spans 15 amino acids. V was clipped by 11 bases and J by 4 bases; unmatched bases: 11. Germline CDR1 reads SGHTA; CDR2 reads FQGNSA. The CDR3, as DNA: TGTGCCTTCAGCGGGACTAGCGGATGGGCAGATACGCAGTATTTT. This translates into CAFSGTSGWADTQYF.

The chain uses TRBV5-1 and TRBJ1-2, with D maybe TRBD1 (5 bases). There are 14 residues in the CDR3. V shed 4 bases and J shed 3 bases, with 13 bases lying between them. Germline values: CDR1 SGHRS, CDR2 YFSETQ. CDR3 sequence: CASSQDPGYYGYTF. The CDR3 DNA is TGCGCCAGCAGCCAAGACCCAGGGTACTATGGCTACACCTTC. The full variable domain, with the rest looked up from reference TRBV5-1 and TRBJ1-2, is KAGVTQTPRYLIKTRGQQVTLSCSPISGHRSVSWYQQTPGQGLQFLFEYFSETQRNKGNFPGRFSGRQFSNSRSEMNVSTLELGDSALYLCASSQDPGYYGYTFGSGTRLTVV.

This rearrangement joins TRBV7-9 to TRBJ2-1; possibly TRBD1 for D (6 bases). The CDR3 extends over 15 amino acids. Germline CDR1 reads SEHNR; CDR2 reads FQNEAQ (reference sequence). V lost 5 bases and J 0 bases, leaving 11 bases between the germline ends. This CDR3 reads CASSPQGSSYNEQFF. The CDR3 DNA reads as TGTGCCAGCAGCCCTCAGGGGAGCTCCTACAATGAGCAGTTCTTC.

In this sample, this clone turned up once. This rearrangement joins TRBV7-9 to TRBJ1-3; D remains unclear. Germline CDR1 and CDR2: SEHNR and FQNEAQ (reference sequence). Trimming left V 8 bases short and J 0 bases short, with 11 bases between. The CDR3 has 14 amino acids. The CDR3 spells CASLGDGSGNTIYF. CDR3 in DNA: TGTGCCAGCCTCGGGGATGGCTCTGGAAACACCATATATTTT.

This clone was observed a few times. This chain connects TRBV4-1 to TRBJ1-5; TRBD1 agrees at 8 bases. Germline V gene lookup returns CDR1 MGHRA and CDR2 YSYEKL. CDR3 length: 16 residues. With 2 bases clipped from V and 6 bases from J, the junction kept 9 bases outside the gene matches. The CDR3 reads CASSQPNRGFGQPQHF. As DNA, the CDR3 is TGCGCCAGCAGCCAACCCAACAGGGGGTTTGGTCAGCCCCAGCATTTT.

The rearrangement uses TRBV11-2 and TRBJ2-1; D uncertain. Germline V gives CDR1 SGHAT, CDR2 FQNNGV. Trimming pared 3 bases from V and 3 bases from J, leaving 12 bases between. This CDR3 is built from 15 residues. The CDR3 here is CASSFRPDLYNEQFF. CDR3 coding DNA: TGTGCCAGCAGCTTCAGGCCTGATCTCTACAATGAGCAGTTCTTC.

The V call is TRBV4-1, the J call TRBJ2-5; 9 bases match TRBD2. With 0 bases clipped from V and 10 bases from J, the junction kept 6 bases outside the gene matches. The CDR3 extends over 14 amino acids. The germline CDR1 and CDR2 sequences are MGHRA and YSYEKL. The CDR3 sequence is CASSQDASGISQYF. The CDR3 nucleotides are TGCGCCAGCAGCCAAGACGCTAGCGGGATTAGCCAGTACTTC.

V gene TRBV7-8 combines with J gene TRBJ2-7; 8 bases align to TRBD1. This CDR3 region has 17 residues. V shed 2 bases, J shed 6 bases, and the junction held 15 bases outside the gene matches. Germline CDR1 SGHVS, CDR2 FQNEAQ. In DNA, the CDR3 is TGTGCCAGCAGCTTAAGGGTTTTGCGGACAGGGTATGGCGAGCAGTACTTC. This gives the protein CASSLRVLRTGYGEQYF.

V is TRBV7-9 and J is TRBJ2-2, with TRBD2 as a possible D gene (6 bases). CDR1 and CDR2 (germline): SEHNR, FQNEAQ (reference sequence). The CDR3 has 15 amino acids. V lost 3 bases and J 0 bases, leaving 8 bases between the germline ends. The CDR3 is CASSLGRPNTGELFF. The CDR3 bases are TGTGCCAGCAGCTTGGGGAGGCCGAACACCGGGGAGCTGTTTTTT.

V is TRBV28 and J is TRBJ1-1; D is possibly TRBD1 (5 bases). Germline V lookup: CDR1 MDHEN, CDR2 SYDVKM. Trimming removed 6 bases at V and 2 bases at J, with 10 bases between. The CDR3 is 13 amino acids. Here the CDR3 reads CASSRTSNTEAFF. The DNA of the CDR3 is TGTGCCAGCAGCCGGACAAGTAACACTGAAGCTTTCTTT.

The V and J genes are TRBV7-7 and TRBJ2-5; TRBD2 is a possible D gene (6 bases). V dropped 0 bases and J dropped 2 bases, with 10 bases sitting between them. CDR1 and CDR2 from the germline V gene are SSHAT and FNYEAQ (reference sequence). The CDR3 runs to 15 residues. As DNA, the CDR3 is TGTGCCAGCAGCTTAGCGGGGGGTGGGCAAGAGACCCAGTACTTC. Protein: CASSLAGGGQETQYF.

CDR3 sequence: CASISGVSTEAFF. The CDR3 nucleotides read TGTGCCAGTATATCAGGGGTGAGCACTGAAGCTTTCTTT. This chain uses TRBV19 with TRBJ1-1, with a possible D match to TRBD1 (6 bases). The CDR3 has 13 amino acids. Looked up from germline, CDR1 is LNHDA and CDR2 is SQIVND (reference sequence). V was shortened by 7 bases and J by 4 bases, with 13 bases between the two germline ends.

This rearrangement joins TRBV4-1 to TRBJ2-5; no definite D call. Trimming stripped 1 base from V and 8 bases from J, with 5 bases between. The CDR3 runs 11 residues. The germline CDR1 and CDR2 sequences are MGHRA and YSYEKL. CDR3 nucleotides: TGCGCCAGCAGCCAAGGCGGAACCCAGTACTTC. The encoded protein is CASSQGGTQYF.

The genes are TRBV9 and TRBJ2-7; tentatively, D is TRBD1 or TRBD2 (5 bases each). CDR1 and CDR2 (germline): SGDLS, YYNGEE. There are 14 residues in the CDR3. V lost 0 bases, J lost 5 bases, and 12 bases lay in between. The CDR3 protein is CASSVGGRDHEQYF. CDR3 DNA: TGTGCCAGCAGCGTAGGGGGCAGGGACCACGAGCAGTACTTC.

The V and J genes are TRBV28 and TRBJ2-7; possibly TRBD1 for D (6 bases). Per the germline V gene, CDR1 is MDHEN and CDR2 is SYDVKM. The CDR3 is 15 amino acids. The V gene lost 5 bases and the J gene lost 3 bases, with 17 bases spanning the gap. The CDR3 nucleotides are TGTGCCAGCAGTCGCTGGGACACCTTAGGCTACGAGCAGTACTTC. As protein: CASSRWDTLGYEQYF.

The chain links TRBV5-4 to TRBJ1-1; D not resolved. Trimming took 0 bases from V and 0 from J, leaving 9 bases between them. The CDR3 has 15 residues. Germline V gene sequence: CDR1 SGHNT, CDR2 YYREEE (reference sequence). The CDR3 nucleotides read TGTGCCAGCAGCTTGGCTGCAACCATGAACACTGAAGCTTTCTTT. It is translated as CASSLAATMNTEAFF.

The chain joins TRBV5-8 to TRBJ1-1; weak D call: TRBD1 (5 bases). The CDR3 runs 13 residues. Germline CDR1 reads SGHTS; CDR2 reads YDEGEE. Trimming left V 9 bases short and J 2 bases short, with 14 bases between. DNA for the CDR3: TGTGCCACCAGGGAGCGGAGTAACACTGAAGCTTTCTTT. It is translated as CATRERSNTEAFF.

The J gene is TRBJ1-1, the V gene TRBV3-1 (or the pseudogene TRBV3-2); 11 bases are shared with TRBD1. Trimming removed 2 bases from V and 9 bases from J; junction bases left unmatched: 8. CDR3 size: 15 residues. The germline V gene encodes CDR1 LGHDT and CDR2 YNNKEL (reference sequence). The CDR3 sequence is CASSQLRTGGAQAFF. CDR3 sequence (DNA): TGTGCCAGCAGCCAACTGCGGACAGGGGGCGCGCAAGCTTTCTTT.

The V and J genes are TRBV6-5 and TRBJ2-7; TRBD2 agrees at 9 bases. V gave up 10 bases and J gave up 3 bases; unmatched junction bases: 13. Germline CDR1 is MNHEY and CDR2 is SVGAGI. This CDR3 spans 15 amino acids. CDR3 in amino acids: CATRSPRREGYEQYF. Here the CDR3 DNA reads TGTGCCACACGCTCCCCCAGGCGGGAGGGCTACGAGCAGTACTTC.

This rearrangement joins TRBV9 to TRBJ1-5; D remains ambiguous. The germline V gene has CDR1 SGDLS and CDR2 YYNGEE. The CDR3 loop spans 16 amino acids. Trimming removed 0 bases from V and 5 bases from J, with 15 bases in between. CDR3 amino acids: CASSVAGPGAHQPQHF. CDR3 sequence (DNA): TGTGCCAGCAGCGTAGCCGGACCAGGAGCGCATCAGCCCCAGCATTTT. The entire variable domain, with the rest obtained from reference TRBV9 and TRBJ1-5, is as follows: DSGVTQTPKHLITATGQRVTLRCSPRSGDLSVYWYQQSLDQGLQFLIQYYNGEERAKGNILERFSAQQFPDLHSELNLSSLELGDSALYFCASSVAGPGAHQPQHFGDGTRLSIL.